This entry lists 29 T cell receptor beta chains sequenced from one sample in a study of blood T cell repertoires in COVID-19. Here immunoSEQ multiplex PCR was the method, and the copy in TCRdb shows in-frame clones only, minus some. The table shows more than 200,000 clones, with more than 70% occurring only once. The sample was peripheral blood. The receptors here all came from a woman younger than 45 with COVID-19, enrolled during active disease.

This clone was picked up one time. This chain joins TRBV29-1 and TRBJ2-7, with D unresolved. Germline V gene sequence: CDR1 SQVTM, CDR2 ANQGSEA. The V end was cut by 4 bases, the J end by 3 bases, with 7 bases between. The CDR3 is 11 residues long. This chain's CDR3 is CSVVSDYEQYF. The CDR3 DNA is TGCAGCGTTGTATCAGACTACGAGCAGTACTTC.

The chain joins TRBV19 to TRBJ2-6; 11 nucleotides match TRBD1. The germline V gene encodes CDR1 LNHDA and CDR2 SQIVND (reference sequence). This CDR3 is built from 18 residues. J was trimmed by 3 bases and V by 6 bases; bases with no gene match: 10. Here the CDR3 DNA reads TGTGCCAGTAGACCTCGTGGACAGGGGGCTTTTGGGGCCAACGTCCTGACTTTC. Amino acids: CASRPRGQGAFGANVLTF.

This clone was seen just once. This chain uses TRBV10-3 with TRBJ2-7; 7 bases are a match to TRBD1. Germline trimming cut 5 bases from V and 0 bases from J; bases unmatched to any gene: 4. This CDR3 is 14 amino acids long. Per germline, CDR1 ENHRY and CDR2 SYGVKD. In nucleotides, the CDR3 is TGTGCCATCAGTCGGGACAGTAGCTCCTACGAGCAGTACGTC. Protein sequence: CAISRDSSSYEQYV.

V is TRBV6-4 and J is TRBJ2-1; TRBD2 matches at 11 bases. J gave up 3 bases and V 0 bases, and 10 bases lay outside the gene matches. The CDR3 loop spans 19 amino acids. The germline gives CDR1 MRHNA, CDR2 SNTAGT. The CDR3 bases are TGTGCCAGCAGTGACTCGCAGGAAGGGACTAGCGGAAACTACAATGAGCAGTTCTTC. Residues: CASSDSQEGTSGNYNEQFF.

DNA for the CDR3: TGTGCCAGCAGTTACTCGCCAGGGGATGGCTACACCTTC. Protein product: CASSYSPGDGYTF. V gene TRBV6-6 combines with J gene TRBJ1-2, with a tentative D call TRBD1 (6 bases). The CDR3 consists of 13 residues. The germline V and J ends were trimmed by 0 bases and 6 bases, with 8 bases remaining between them. Germline loops: CDR1 MNHNY, CDR2 SVGAGI (reference sequence).

CDR3 DNA: TGTGCCAGCAGTTTATGGCGGGACAGGGATACGCAGTATTTT. It codes for CASSLWRDRDTQYF. The genes are TRBV27 and TRBJ2-3, with TRBD1 identical over 8 bases. The CDR3 contains 14 residues. Germline-derived CDR1 and CDR2 are MNHEY and SMNVEV (reference sequence). The junction had 3 bases not matched to a gene; V was cut back by 1 base and J by 6 bases.

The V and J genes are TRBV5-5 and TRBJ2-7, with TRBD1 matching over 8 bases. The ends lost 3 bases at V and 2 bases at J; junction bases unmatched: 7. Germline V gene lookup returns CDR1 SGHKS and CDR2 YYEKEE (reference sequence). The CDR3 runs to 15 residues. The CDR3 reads CASSWTGFGAYEQYF. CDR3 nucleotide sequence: TGTGCCAGCAGCTGGACAGGGTTCGGAGCCTACGAGCAGTACTTC.

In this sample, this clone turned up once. The CDR3 region is CASSLRWGTAGMNTEAFF. The CDR3 DNA reads as TGTGCCAGCAGTTTACGGTGGGGTACGGCAGGGATGAACACTGAAGCTTTCTTT. V gene TRBV27 combines with J gene TRBJ1-1, with D maybe TRBD1 (5 bases). Germline CDR1 MNHEY, CDR2 SMNVEV (reference sequence). The ends were cut back, 2 bases at V and 0 bases at J, with 19 bases in the middle. The CDR3 covers 18 residues.

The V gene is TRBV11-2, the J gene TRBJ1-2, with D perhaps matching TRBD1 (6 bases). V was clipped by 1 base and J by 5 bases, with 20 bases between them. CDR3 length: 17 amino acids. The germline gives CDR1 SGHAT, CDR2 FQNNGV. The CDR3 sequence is CASSLVGGGLLSYGYTF. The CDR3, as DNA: TGTGCCAGCAGCTTAGTGGGAGGGGGACTATTGAGTTATGGCTACACCTTC.

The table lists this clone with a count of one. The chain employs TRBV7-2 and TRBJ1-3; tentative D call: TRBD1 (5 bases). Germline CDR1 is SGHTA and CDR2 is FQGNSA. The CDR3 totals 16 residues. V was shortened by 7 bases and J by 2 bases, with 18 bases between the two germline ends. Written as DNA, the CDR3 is TGTGCCAGCACCCTGGGAAGGGGTATTGCTGGAAACACCATATATTTT. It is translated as CASTLGRGIAGNTIYF.

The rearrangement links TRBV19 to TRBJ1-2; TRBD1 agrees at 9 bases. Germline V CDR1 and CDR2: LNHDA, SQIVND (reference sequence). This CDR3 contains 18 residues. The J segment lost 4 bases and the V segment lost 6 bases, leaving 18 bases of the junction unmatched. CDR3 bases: TGTGCCAGTAGCCTAGCCGAACTGGGACAGGGAAACTCCTATGGCTACACCTTC. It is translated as CASSLAELGQGNSYGYTF.

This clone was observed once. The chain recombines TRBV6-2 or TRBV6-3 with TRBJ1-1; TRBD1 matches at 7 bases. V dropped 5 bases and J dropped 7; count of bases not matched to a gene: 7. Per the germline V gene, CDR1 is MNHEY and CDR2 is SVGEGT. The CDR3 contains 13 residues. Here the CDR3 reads CASSVTGQVEAFF. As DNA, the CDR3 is TGTGCCAGCAGTGTGACAGGACAGGTTGAAGCTTTCTTT.

In DNA, the CDR3 is TGTGCCAGTAGAGCTAGTTTAGGGACAGTAAACTATGGCTACACCTTC. It codes for CASRASLGTVNYGYTF. The V gene is TRBV19, the J gene TRBJ1-2, with TRBD1 matching 7 bases. Germline CDR1 is LNHDA and CDR2 is SQIVND (reference sequence). V shed 6 bases, J shed 2 bases, and the junction held 12 bases outside the gene matches. The CDR3 has 16 amino acids.

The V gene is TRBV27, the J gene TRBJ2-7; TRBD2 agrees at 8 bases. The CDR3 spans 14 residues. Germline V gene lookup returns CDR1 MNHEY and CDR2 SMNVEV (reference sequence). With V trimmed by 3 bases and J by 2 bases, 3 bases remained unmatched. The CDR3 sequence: CASSLYSGAYEQYF. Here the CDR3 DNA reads TGTGCCAGCAGTTTGTATAGCGGGGCCTACGAGCAGTACTTC.

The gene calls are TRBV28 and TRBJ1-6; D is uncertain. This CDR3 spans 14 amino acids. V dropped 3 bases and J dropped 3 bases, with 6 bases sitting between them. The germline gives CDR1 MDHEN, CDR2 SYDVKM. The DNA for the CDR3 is TGTGCCAGCAGTTTGCGTTACTATAATTCACCCCTCCACTTT. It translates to CASSLRYYNSPLHF.

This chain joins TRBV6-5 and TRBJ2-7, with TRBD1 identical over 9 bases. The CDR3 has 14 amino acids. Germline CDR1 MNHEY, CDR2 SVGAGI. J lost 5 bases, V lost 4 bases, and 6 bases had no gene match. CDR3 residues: CASSWGQGGNEQYV. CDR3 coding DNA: TGTGCCAGCAGTTGGGGACAGGGAGGGAACGAGCAGTACGTC.

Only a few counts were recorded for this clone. The CDR3 reads CASSGAGNIQYF. The CDR3 nucleotides are TGCGCCAGCAGTGGCGCGGGGAACATTCAGTACTTC. The V and J genes are TRBV4-3 and TRBJ2-4; weak D call: TRBD2 (6 bases). The germline V gene has CDR1 LGHNA and CDR2 YSLEER. This CDR3 contains 12 residues. The V end lost 6 bases, the J end lost 7 bases, and 10 bases lay between the germline ends.

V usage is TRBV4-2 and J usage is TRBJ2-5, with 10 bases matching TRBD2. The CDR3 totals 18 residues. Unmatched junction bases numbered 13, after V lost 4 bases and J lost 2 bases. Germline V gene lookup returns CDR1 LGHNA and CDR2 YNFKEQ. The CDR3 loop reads CASSRIPGTSVEQETQYF. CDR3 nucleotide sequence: TGTGCCAGCAGCCGTATCCCTGGGACTAGCGTCGAGCAAGAGACCCAGTACTTC.

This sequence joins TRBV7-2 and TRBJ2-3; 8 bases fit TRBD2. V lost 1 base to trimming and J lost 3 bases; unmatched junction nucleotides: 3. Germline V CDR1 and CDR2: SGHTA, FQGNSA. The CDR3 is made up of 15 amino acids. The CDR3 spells CASSLGKRETDTQYF. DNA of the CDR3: TGTGCCAGCAGCTTAGGGAAGCGGGAGACAGATACGCAGTATTTT.

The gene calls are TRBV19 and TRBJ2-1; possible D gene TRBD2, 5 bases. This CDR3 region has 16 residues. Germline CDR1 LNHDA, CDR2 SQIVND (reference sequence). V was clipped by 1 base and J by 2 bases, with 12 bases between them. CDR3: CASSIVSGKPYNEQFF. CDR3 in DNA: TGTGCCAGTAGTATAGTGTCCGGGAAACCCTACAATGAGCAGTTCTTC.

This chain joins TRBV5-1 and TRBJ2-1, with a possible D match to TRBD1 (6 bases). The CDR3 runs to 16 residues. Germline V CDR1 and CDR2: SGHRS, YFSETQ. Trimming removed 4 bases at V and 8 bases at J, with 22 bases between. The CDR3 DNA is TGCGCCAGCAGCAGCGGCGGCGACACTAAGGGGGATGAGCAGTTCTTC. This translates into CASSSGGDTKGDEQFF.

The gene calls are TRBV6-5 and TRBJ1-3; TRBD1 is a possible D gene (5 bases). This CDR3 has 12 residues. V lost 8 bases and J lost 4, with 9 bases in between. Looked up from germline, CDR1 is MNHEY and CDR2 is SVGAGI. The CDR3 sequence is CASEPGGNTIYF. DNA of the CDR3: TGTGCCAGCGAACCAGGGGGAAACACCATATATTTT.

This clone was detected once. The DNA for the CDR3 is TGTGCCAGCAGCTTCAGTAGACTCGCCTTGGTAAACATTCAGTACTTC. This sequence encodes CASSFSRLALVNIQYF. This sequence joins TRBV7-9 and TRBJ2-4; D is ambiguous. Germline V gives CDR1 SEHNR, CDR2 FQNEAQ (reference sequence). Trimming stripped 3 bases from V and 6 bases from J, with 18 bases between. There are 16 residues in the CDR3.

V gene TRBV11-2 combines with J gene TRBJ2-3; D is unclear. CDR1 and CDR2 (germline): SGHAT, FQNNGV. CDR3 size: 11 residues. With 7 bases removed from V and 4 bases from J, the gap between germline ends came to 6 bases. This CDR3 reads CASMAADTQYF. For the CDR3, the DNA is TGTGCCAGCATGGCGGCAGATACGCAGTATTTT. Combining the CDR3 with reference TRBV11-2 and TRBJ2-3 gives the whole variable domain EAGVAQSPRYKIIEKRQSVAFWCNPISGHATLYWYQQILGQGPKLLIQFQNNGVVDDSQLPKDRFSAERLKGVDSTLKIQPAKLEDSAVYLCASMAADTQYFGPGTRLTVL.

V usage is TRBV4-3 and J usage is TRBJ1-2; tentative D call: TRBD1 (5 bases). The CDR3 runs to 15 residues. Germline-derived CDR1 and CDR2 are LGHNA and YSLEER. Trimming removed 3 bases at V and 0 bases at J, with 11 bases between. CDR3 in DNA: TGCGCCAGCAGCCACGGGACTGACTCTAACTATGGCTACACCTTC. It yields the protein CASSHGTDSNYGYTF.

The CDR3 bases are TGTGCCAGCAGTTACTACGGACAGGGCTCCTACAATGAGCAGTTCTTC. Translating it yields CASSYYGQGSYNEQFF. V and J are TRBV6-5 and TRBJ2-1; 8 nucleotides align to TRBD1. Germline loops: CDR1 MNHEY, CDR2 SVGAGI. The junction had 2 bases not matched to a gene; V was cut back by 1 base and J by 0 bases. The CDR3 length is 16 residues.

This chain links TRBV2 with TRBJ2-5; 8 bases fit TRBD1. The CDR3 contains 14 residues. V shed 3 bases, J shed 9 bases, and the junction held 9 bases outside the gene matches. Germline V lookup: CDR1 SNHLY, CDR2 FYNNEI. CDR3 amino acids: CASSEDRAEVPQYF. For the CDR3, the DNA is TGTGCCAGCAGTGAGGACAGGGCCGAGGTGCCCCAGTACTTC.

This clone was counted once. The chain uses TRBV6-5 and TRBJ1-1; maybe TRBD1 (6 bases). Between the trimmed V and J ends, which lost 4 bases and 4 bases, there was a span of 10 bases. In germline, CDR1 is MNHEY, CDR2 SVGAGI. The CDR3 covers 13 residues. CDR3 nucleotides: TGTGCCAGCAGTTCCGGGGGGCCCACTGAAGCTTTCTTT. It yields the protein CASSSGGPTEAFF.

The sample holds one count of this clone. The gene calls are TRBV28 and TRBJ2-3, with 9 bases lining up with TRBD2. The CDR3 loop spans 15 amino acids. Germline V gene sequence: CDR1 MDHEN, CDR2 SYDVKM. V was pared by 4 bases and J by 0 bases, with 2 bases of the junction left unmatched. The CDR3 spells CASSYLAGSTDTQYF. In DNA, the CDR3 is TGTGCCAGCAGTTACCTAGCGGGGAGCACAGATACGCAGTATTTT.